This record looks at one T cell receptor beta chain sequence and its context. Its antigen is as yet unknown. These data originate in a study of T cell responses to AZD1222 COVID-19 vaccine. Method: immunoSEQ multiplex PCR; TCRdb's copy keeps in-frame clones and lacks some. The sample comprises more than 95,000 clones, about 87% of which are singletons, and 4% to 4.5% rests with the top ten. Whole-study results and caveats: Repertoire samples came only from after the peak T cell response. Donor demographics were predominantly white British with a female majority; clonal diversity may be underestimated. Spike was spanned by vaccine-associated CD4 TCRs, with dominance at 160-218 and 743-854. Nearly half of unique spike-specific TCRs reportedly avoided B.1.351 and B.1.1.7 mutated regions.

CDR3 length equals 13 residues. V lost 3 bases and J lost 6; bases outside the gene matches: 5. The germline gives CDR1 MDHEN, CDR2 SYDVKM. Sequenced here: peripheral blood, sampled on day 0 of AZD1222 vaccination. The chain has TRBV28 and TRBJ2-7; TRBD1 agrees at 7 bases. The clonotype was recovered from an adult in good health. The CDR3 reads CASSLRGRSEQYF. In nucleotides, the CDR3 is TGTGCCAGCAGTTTGAGGGGGCGCTCCGAGCAGTACTTC.